Here is one T cell receptor (beta chain) with its context. There is no known antigen for this receptor. Per-base qualities were not stored, and no clone one base away is much larger. The source of the sample is a study of vaccination effects on CD4 cells after COVID-19 (dated by TCRdb to between 2022 and 2023). Background on the whole study: Each participant got two doses of an mRNA SARS-CoV-2 vaccine, either BNT162b2 or mRNA-1273. Cultures from other donors in the study were sequenced using the Oncomine TCR Beta short-read assay on an Illumina iSeq 100. A total of around eleven COVID-19 convalescent patients and several SARS-CoV-2-naive healthy vaccine recipients were included in the full study. SARS-CoV-2 spike-specific CD4+ TCR repertoires from before and after mRNA vaccination were compared in COVID-19 convalescent patients and in infection-naive vaccine recipients.

What the work shows at the level of the full study, not this receptor alone: The study was limited by a small number of convalescent patients and lacked early post-infection timepoints. Marked clonal contraction was observed in both infection-induced and vaccine-induced clones at late post-vaccination timepoints, consistent with waning T cell responses. In healthy vaccine recipients, vaccine-induced clones were almost all SARS-CoV-2 mono-reactive, with only 1 of 255 being cross-reactive with common cold coronaviruses.

In the ViraFEST assay, PBMC were stimulated with viral peptide pools, and antigen-specific CD4+ T cell clonotypes were then identified by expansion using TCR sequencing. After around 10 days of culture, CD4+ T cells were isolated with the EasySep CD4+ T cell isolation kit. The absence of prior SARS-CoV-2 infection in healthy vaccine recipients was confirmed by negative nucleocapsid antibodies before and after vaccination. Each well held 1.5 million to 2.5 million PBMC cultured in IMDM containing about 5.5% human AB serum, approximately 10 IU/ml IL-2 and gentamicin, along with about 10 ug/ml peptides. On days 3 and 7, half of the culture medium was replaced with fresh IL-2-containing medium. Each peptide stimulation condition was cultured in triplicate wells unless otherwise noted. PBMC were separated from whole blood using Ficoll-Paque Plus gradient centrifugation and were then either cryopreserved at -140C or used fresh. The overlapping peptide pools covered the spike proteins of SARS-CoV-2 as well as those of the common cold coronaviruses HCoV-NL63, HCoV-OC43 and HCoV-229E. The QIAamp micro DNA kit was used to extract genomic DNA from the cultured CD4+ T cells.

The method was the immunoSEQ multiplex PCR assay. DNA from the CD4+ T cells that had been cultured and isolated underwent TCR beta CDR3 sequencing. Concerning the study's data processing: The analysis removed non-productive TCR sequences, trimmed reads to the CDR3 region, and retained only CDR3s that were 7 or more amino acids long. Antigen-specific clonotypes were identified with the MANAFEST web app by comparing expansion in peptide wells against reference cultures. To count as positive, a clone had to show expansion at FDR<0.05 compared with the reference and with all other wells, an odds ratio above 5, and a frequency above 0.1% in two replicate wells. A clonotype was called cross-reactive if it was significantly expanded both in SARS-CoV-2 spike wells and in at least one common cold coronavirus spike condition. CDR3 similarity was assessed by Levenshtein distance with the stringdist R package, and unrooted trees were built with ape in R 3.6.1. The immuneACCESS repertoire file appears here via TCRdb, limited to in-frame rearrangements. These files lack a portion of the clones; in checked studies, under half of the deficit traces to unresolved V genes, and the cause of the others is not known. V and J calls and clone size follow that table, whereas D and trimming were derived from the DNA. Counted in this sample were around 83,000 clones; approximately 81% of them appeared once. Clones ranked in the top ten supply approximately 1.9% of the sample.

Per the germline V gene, MNHEY is the CDR1 and SVGAGI is the CDR2. The CDR3, cysteine through phenylalanine, is 14 amino acids long. Only CDR3 DNA remains: 42 bases, in frame from the first base. V is shortened by 10 bases, J by 4 bases, and the region joining them spans 19 bases. The V and J segments used are TRBV6-5 and TRBJ1-1; a tentative D match to TRBD1 spans 6 bases. The specimen comprised CD4+ T cells from PBMCs cultured with HCoV-229E spike peptides, sampled before COVID-19 vaccination. What this sample's cell subset or site label stands for: HCoV-229E spike overlapping peptide pool stimulation. This TCR was recovered from a human donor who received a COVID-19 vaccine. The CDR3 protein sequence reads: CATELQGRSTEAFF. DNA sequence: TGTGCCACCGAATTACAGGGCCGGAGCACTGAAGCTTTCTTT.